This entry features one T cell receptor beta chain sequence. CDR3 length: 13 residues. Germline CDR1 GTSNPN, CDR2 SVGIG (reference sequence). V lost 3 bases and J 4 bases, leaving 10 bases between the germline ends. Method: immunoSEQ multiplex PCR; TCRdb's copy keeps in-frame clones and lacks some. This sample has approximately 150,000 clones, with roughly 89% found just once. The data were taken from a study of blood T cell repertoires in COVID-19. The chain joins TRBV30 to TRBJ1-3, with D possibly matching TRBD1 (5 bases). The sequence came from a woman aged 45-65 years with active or convalescent COVID-19. The sample consisted of peripheral blood. The CDR3 reads CAWRNSGGNTIYF. The CDR3, as DNA: TGTGCCTGGAGGAACTCAGGGGGAAACACCATATATTTT.